The 4 T cell receptor beta chains below come from one sample, sequenced in a study of beta chain features in type 1 diabetes. Since all of the isolated RNA was reverse transcribed, expressed TCRB transcripts were what got sequenced. Data came from immunoSEQ multiplex PCR; TCRdb stores just in-frame clones and leaves some out. The sample holds fewer than 250,000 clones, 12% to 15% seen once. Sequencing was performed on naive CD4+ T cells from blood. These receptors came from a woman aged 40 to 55 in good health.

The chain carries TRBV7-2 and TRBJ1-6; D is unresolved. Germline CDR1 reads SGHTA; CDR2 reads FQGNSA. The CDR3 has 13 amino acids. The ends were cut back, 2 bases at V and 8 bases at J, with 7 bases in the middle. The CDR3 region has the DNA TGTGCCAGCAGCTTAAATACTGATTCACCCCTCCACTTT. This sequence encodes CASSLNTDSPLHF. Variable domain in full (rest from reference TRBV7-2 and TRBJ1-6): GAGVSQSPSNKVTEKGKDVELRCDPISGHTALYWYRQSLGQGLEFLIYFQGNSAPDKSGLPSDRFSAERTGGSVSTLTIQRTQQEDSAVYLCASSLNTDSPLHFGNGTRLTVT.

J is TRBJ2-3 and V is TRBV14; perhaps TRBD2 as D (6 bases). Per the germline V gene, CDR1 is SGHDN and CDR2 is FVKESK. Trimming cost V 4 bases and J 2 bases, with 13 bases left between them. The CDR3 length is 15 residues. CDR3 amino acids: CASSPRGTYTDTQYF. CDR3 DNA: TGTGCCAGCAGCCCACGGGGGACCTACACAGATACGCAGTATTTT.

This clone was found a few times. The rearrangement links TRBV5-1 to TRBJ2-1; 7 nucleotides align to TRBD1. Trimming cost V 4 bases and J 3 bases; bases outside gene matches: 7. Germline-derived CDR1 and CDR2 are SGHRS and YFSETQ. The CDR3 runs 15 residues. This CDR3 reads CASSPRQGIYNEQFF. The CDR3 DNA sequence: TGCGCCAGCAGCCCGCGACAGGGAATCTACAATGAGCAGTTCTTC.

There are a few counts of this clone. The chain employs TRBV14 and TRBJ2-5; tentatively, D is TRBD2 (6 bases). Germline CDR1 and CDR2: SGHDN and FVKESK. The CDR3 has 14 residues. V was pared by 3 bases and J by 3 bases, with 11 bases between. The CDR3 spells CASSHYRGKETQYF. Written as DNA, the CDR3 is TGTGCCAGCAGCCACTACCGGGGGAAAGAGACCCAGTACTTC. The variable domain in full, with the rest retrieved from reference TRBV14 and TRBJ2-5, is EAGVTQFPSHSVIEKGQTVTLRCDPISGHDNLYWYRRVMGKEIKFLLHFVKESKQDESGMPNNRFLAERTGGTYSTLKVQPAELEDSGVYFCASSHYRGKETQYFGPGTRLLVL.